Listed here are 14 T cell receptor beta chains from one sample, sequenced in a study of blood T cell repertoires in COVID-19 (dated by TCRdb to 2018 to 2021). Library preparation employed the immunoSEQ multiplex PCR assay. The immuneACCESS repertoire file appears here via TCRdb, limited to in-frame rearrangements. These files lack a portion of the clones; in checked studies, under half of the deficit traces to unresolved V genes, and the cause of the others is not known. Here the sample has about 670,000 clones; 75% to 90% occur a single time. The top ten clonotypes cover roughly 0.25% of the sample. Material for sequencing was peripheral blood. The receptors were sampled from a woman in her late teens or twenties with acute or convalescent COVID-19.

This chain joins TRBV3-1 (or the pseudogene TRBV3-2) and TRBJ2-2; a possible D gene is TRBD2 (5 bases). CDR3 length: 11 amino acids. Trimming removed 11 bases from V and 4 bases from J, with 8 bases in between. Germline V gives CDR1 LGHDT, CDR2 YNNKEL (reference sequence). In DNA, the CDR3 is TGTGCCTCCGCGGGCACCGGGGAGCTGTTTTTT. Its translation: CASAGTGELFF.

The CDR3 sequence: CAWGRDRFNEQFF. For the CDR3, the DNA is TGTGCCTGGGGCCGGGACAGGTTCAATGAGCAGTTCTTC. The chain links TRBV30 to TRBJ2-1; 8 bases map to TRBD1. The CDR3 totals 13 residues. V gave up 5 bases and J gave up 6 bases; unmatched junction bases: 6. The germline gives CDR1 GTSNPN, CDR2 SVGIG (reference sequence). Using reference TRBV30 and TRBJ2-1 for the parts outside the CDR3, the full variable domain is SQTIHQWPATLVQPVGSPLSLECTVEGTSNPNLYWYRQAAGRGLQLLFYSVGIGQISSEVPQNLSASRPQDRQFILSSKKLLLSDSGFYLCAWGRDRFNEQFFGPGTRLTVL.

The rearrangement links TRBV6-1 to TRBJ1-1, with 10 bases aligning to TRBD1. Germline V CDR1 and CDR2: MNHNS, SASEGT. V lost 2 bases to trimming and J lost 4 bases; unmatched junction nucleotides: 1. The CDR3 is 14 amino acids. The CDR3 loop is CASSERDRGTEAFF. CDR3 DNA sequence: TGTGCCAGCAGTGAACGGGACAGGGGCACTGAAGCTTTCTTT.

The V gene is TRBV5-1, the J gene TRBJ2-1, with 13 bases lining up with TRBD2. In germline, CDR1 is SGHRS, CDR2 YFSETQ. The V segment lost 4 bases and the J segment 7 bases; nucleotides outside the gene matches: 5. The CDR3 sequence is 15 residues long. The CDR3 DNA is TGCGCCAGCAGCCGCACTAGCGGGGGGGTTAATGAGCAGTTCTTC. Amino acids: CASSRTSGGVNEQFF. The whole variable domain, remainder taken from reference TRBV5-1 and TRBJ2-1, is KAGVTQTPRYLIKTRGQQVTLSCSPISGHRSVSWYQQTPGQGLQFLFEYFSETQRNKGNFPGRFSGRQFSNSRSEMNVSTLELGDSALYLCASSRTSGGVNEQFFGPGTRLTVL.

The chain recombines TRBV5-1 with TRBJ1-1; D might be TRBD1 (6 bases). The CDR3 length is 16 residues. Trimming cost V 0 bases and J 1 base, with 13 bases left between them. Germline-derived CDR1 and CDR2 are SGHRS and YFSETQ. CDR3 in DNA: TGCGCCAGCAGCTTGGCCCCAGGGGCGGGGAACACTGAAGCTTTCTTT. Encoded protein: CASSLAPGAGNTEAFF.

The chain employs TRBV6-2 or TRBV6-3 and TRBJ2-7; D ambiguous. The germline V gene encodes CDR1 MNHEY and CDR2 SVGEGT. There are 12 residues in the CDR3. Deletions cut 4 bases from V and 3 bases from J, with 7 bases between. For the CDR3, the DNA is TGTGCCAGCAGTTTAGCCGGCTACGAGCAGTACTTC. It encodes CASSLAGYEQYF.

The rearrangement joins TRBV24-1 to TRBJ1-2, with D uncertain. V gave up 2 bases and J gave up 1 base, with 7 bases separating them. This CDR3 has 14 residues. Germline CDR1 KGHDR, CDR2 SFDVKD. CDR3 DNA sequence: TGTGCCACCAGTGATTGGAGGATTAACTATGGCTACACCTTC. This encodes CATSDWRINYGYTF.

The CDR3 DNA follows: TGTGCCAGCAGCCTCCAGGGAACCGGGGAGCTGTTTTTT. This codes for CASSLQGTGELFF. This sequence joins TRBV7-9 and TRBJ2-2; D might be TRBD1 (5 bases). V was trimmed by 5 bases and J by 5 bases, leaving 9 bases between them. CDR3 size: 13 residues. Looked up from germline, CDR1 is SEHNR and CDR2 is FQNEAQ (reference sequence).

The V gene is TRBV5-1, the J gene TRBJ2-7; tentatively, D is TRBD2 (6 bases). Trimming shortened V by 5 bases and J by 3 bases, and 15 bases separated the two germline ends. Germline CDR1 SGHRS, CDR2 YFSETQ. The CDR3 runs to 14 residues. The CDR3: CASRLAEALYEQYF. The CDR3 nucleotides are TGCGCCAGCAGGTTAGCGGAGGCCCTCTACGAGCAGTACTTC.

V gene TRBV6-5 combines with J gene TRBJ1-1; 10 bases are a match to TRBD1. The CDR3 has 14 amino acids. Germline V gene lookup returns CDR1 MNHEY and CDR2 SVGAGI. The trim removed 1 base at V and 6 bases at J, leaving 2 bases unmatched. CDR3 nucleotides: TGTGCCAGCAGTTACTTCGACAGGGGGCCTGAAGCTTTCTTT. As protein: CASSYFDRGPEAFF.

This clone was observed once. The CDR3 region is CAWSVGTRGTEQYF. The CDR3 DNA sequence: TGTGCCTGGAGTGTGGGGACCAGGGGAACTGAGCAGTACTTC. The chain carries TRBV30 and TRBJ2-7; weak D call: TRBD1 (6 bases). The CDR3 covers 14 residues. V lost 0 bases to trimming and J lost 7 bases, with 16 bases between them. The V gene's germline CDR1 is GTSNPN and CDR2 SVGIG (reference sequence).

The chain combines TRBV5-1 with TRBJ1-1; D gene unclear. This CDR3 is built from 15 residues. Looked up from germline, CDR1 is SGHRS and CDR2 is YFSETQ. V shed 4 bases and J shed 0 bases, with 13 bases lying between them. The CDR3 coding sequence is TGCGCCAGCAGCAATCCCGGGGTGTTGAACACTGAAGCTTTCTTT. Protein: CASSNPGVLNTEAFF.

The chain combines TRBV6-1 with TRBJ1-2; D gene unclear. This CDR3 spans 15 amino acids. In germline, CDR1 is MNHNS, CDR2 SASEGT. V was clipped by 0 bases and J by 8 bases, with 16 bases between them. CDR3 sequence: CASSEANMGGDGYTF. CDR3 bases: TGTGCCAGCAGTGAAGCTAATATGGGTGGAGACGGCTACACCTTC.

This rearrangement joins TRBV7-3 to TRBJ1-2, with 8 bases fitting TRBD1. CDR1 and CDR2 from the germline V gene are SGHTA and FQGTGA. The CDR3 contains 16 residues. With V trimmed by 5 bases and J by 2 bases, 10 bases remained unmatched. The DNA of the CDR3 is TGTGCCAGCAGCCCGACGGGACAGGCCTTCAACTATGGCTACACCTTC. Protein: CASSPTGQAFNYGYTF.